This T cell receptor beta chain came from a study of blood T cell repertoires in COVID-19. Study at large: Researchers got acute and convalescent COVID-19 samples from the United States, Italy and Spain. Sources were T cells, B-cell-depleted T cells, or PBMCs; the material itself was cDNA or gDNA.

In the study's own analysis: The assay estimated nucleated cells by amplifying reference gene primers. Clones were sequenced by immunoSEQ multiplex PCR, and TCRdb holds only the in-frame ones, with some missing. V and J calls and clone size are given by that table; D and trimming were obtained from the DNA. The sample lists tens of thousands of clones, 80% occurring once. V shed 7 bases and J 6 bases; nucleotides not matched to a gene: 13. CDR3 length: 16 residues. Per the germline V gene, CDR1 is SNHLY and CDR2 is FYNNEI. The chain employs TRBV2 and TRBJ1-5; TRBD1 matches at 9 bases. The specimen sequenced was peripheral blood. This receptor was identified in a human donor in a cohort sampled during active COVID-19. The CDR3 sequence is CASTARTGGGGQPQHF. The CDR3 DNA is TGTGCCAGCACCGCCCGAACAGGGGGCGGGGGTCAGCCCCAGCATTTT.